A selection of T cell receptor beta chains follows, all from one sample in a study of cytomegalovirus exposure and HLA in healthy donors. Assay: immunoSEQ multiplex PCR; the TCRdb copy retains only in-frame clones and omits some. The specimen's table records over 100,000 clones. Sample: PBMCs. These TCRs come from a woman aged 40 to 50 in good health and CMV-seropositive. Each CDR3 is given without its conserved first and last residue. D genes are given only for firm matches.

j_call v_call d_call cdr3_aa
TRBJ2-7 TRBV5-1 . ASSFFGQEGEQY
TRBJ2-4 TRBV29-1 . SVSAANIQY
TRBJ2-3 TRBV7-2 TRBD2 ASSLASGLADWGRY
TRBJ2-7 TRBV4-3 . ASSPDLTYEQY
TRBJ1-1 TRBV14 TRBD1 ASSRRTGRHTEAF
TRBJ1-1 TRBV25-1 TRBD1 ASRIQGRTEAF
TRBJ1-2 TRBV6-6 TRBD1 ASSRGQGYGYT
TRBJ1-2 TRBV20-1 . RVERGGYT
TRBJ1-5 TRBV27 . ASSQGSRQPQH
TRBJ2-3 TRBV2 TRBD2 ASASGRGVTDTQY
TRBJ2-1 TRBV19 . ASSIGGVAEQF
TRBJ1-1 TRBV11-3 . ASSLAGLNTEAF
TRBJ2-7 TRBV6-6 . ASSYSVQGPFYEQY
TRBJ2-7 TRBV7-2 TRBD2 ASSSGTSGFGAPYEQY
. TRBV4-2 . ASSQRIDRERREQY
TRBJ2-1 TRBV28 TRBD2 ASRTSMNEQF
. TRBV10-3 TRBD1 AISETGTGFYEQY
TRBJ2-2 TRBV29-1 TRBD1 SVGDSLSTGELF
TRBJ1-1 TRBV10-1 . ASSASLGGTEAF
TRBJ2-1 TRBV18 TRBD2 ASSQTSGGTYNEQF
TRBJ1-3 TRBV30 . AWKDSDGNTIY
TRBJ2-2 TRBV5-4 TRBD2 ASSEGLAGAGELF
TRBJ1-1 TRBV20-1 . SARVGVRAF
TRBJ2-3 TRBV5-6 TRBD2 ASGGPSGTTDTQY
TRBJ1-2 TRBV28 TRBD1 ASRGTGGAIGYT
TRBJ1-2 TRBV30 . AWSDSNYGYT
TRBJ2-1 TRBV6-5 . AVRRSTYNEQF
TRBJ2-3 TRBV4-1 . ASSQEYSGTTDTQY
TRBJ2-3 TRBV30 . AWSSQGFTDTQY
TRBJ1-1 TRBV6-5 . ASSPGHNLDTEAF
TRBJ2-3 TRBV16 TRBD1 ASSHPDRGFADTQY
TRBJ2-4 TRBV6-5 . ASSPVAKNIQY
TRBJ2-2 TRBV6-1 . ASSPTGLAGELF
TRBJ2-2 TRBV10-3 TRBD2 AIRQTSGSSSGELF
TRBJ2-7 TRBV5-4 . ASSSRGAYEQY
TRBJ1-1 TRBV7-9 . ASSLVLGQDTEAF
TRBJ2-1 TRBV7-9 TRBD1 ASSSSDRENEQF
TRBJ2-7 TRBV6-4 TRBD1 ASRDMTGTYEQY
TRBJ1-4 TRBV2 . ASGPGVNNEKLF
TRBJ2-5 TRBV19 TRBD1 ASSPTGGGETQY